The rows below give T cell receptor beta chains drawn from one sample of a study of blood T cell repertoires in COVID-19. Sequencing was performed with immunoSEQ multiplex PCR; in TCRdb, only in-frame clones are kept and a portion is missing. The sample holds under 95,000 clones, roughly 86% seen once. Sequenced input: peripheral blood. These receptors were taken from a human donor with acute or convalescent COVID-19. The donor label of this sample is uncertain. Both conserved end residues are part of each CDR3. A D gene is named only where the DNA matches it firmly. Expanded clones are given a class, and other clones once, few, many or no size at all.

CDR3 DNA: TGTGCCAGCAGCTTCAGGGGAAGGGGCACTGAAGCTTTCTTT
CDR3 protein: CASSFRGRGTEAFF
D gene: .
J gene: TRBJ1-1
V gene: TRBV7-2
clone size: few

CDR3 DNA: TGTGCCAGCTCACCGGGACAGGGTTTGGAGGGCTACACCTTC
CDR3 protein: CASSPGQGLEGYTF
D gene: TRBD1
J gene: TRBJ1-2
V gene: TRBV18
clone size: .

CDR3 DNA: TGTGCCAGCAGTTTCGGAGTGAGCACTGAAGCTTTCTTT
CDR3 protein: CASSFGVSTEAFF
D gene: .
J gene: TRBJ1-1
V gene: TRBV12-3/TRBV12-4
clone size: .

CDR3 DNA: TGTGCCAGCAGTTCCCTAGCGGGGGCCTCCTACGAGCAGTACTTC
CDR3 protein: CASSSLAGASYEQYF
D gene: TRBD2
J gene: TRBJ2-7
V gene: TRBV28
clone size: few

CDR3 DNA: TGCGCCAGCAGCTTCCTTAGCGGGGGGGCAATAGATACGCAGTATTTT
CDR3 protein: CASSFLSGGAIDTQYF
D gene: TRBD2
J gene: TRBJ2-3
V gene: TRBV5-1
clone size: .

CDR3 DNA: TGCGCCAGCAGCTTGGATGGGGGGAGATTTGCTGAAGCTTTCTTT
CDR3 protein: CASSLDGGRFAEAFF
D gene: .
J gene: TRBJ1-1
V gene: TRBV5-1
clone size: once

CDR3 DNA: TGTGCCATCAGGGGCGGGTACGAGCAGTACTTC
CDR3 protein: CAIRGGYEQYF
D gene: .
J gene: TRBJ2-7
V gene: TRBV10-3
clone size: .

CDR3 DNA: TGTGCCAGCAGCTTGGGGGCGGACAGACTAACTTTCAATCAGCCCCAGCATTTT
CDR3 protein: CASSLGADRLTFNQPQHF
D gene: .
J gene: TRBJ1-5
V gene: TRBV5-6
clone size: .

CDR3 DNA: TGTGCTAGTGGTTTGGTGGCCGTGCCTCCCTACGAGCAGTACTTC
CDR3 protein: CASGLVAVPPYEQYF
D gene: .
J gene: TRBJ2-7
V gene: TRBV12-5
clone size: .

CDR3 DNA: TGCGCCAGCAGCTTGGTTTCGGGGGTTTCGGGGAATGAAAAACTGTTTTTT
CDR3 protein: CASSLVSGVSGNEKLFF
D gene: .
J gene: TRBJ1-4
V gene: TRBV5-1
clone size: .

CDR3 DNA: TGTGCCAGCAGTGAATCCAGGGCTGGGGCCGCTAGCACTGAAGCTTTCTTT
CDR3 protein: CASSESRAGAASTEAFF
D gene: .
J gene: TRBJ1-1
V gene: TRBV25-1
clone size: .

CDR3 DNA: TGCGCCAGCATCAGGACTAGCGGGGCTGATACGCAGTATTTT
CDR3 protein: CASIRTSGADTQYF
D gene: TRBD2
J gene: TRBJ2-3
V gene: TRBV10-2
clone size: .

CDR3 DNA: TGTGCCAGCTCACCACCGCGGACAGGGAAGCAGTACTTC
CDR3 protein: CASSPPRTGKQYF
D gene: TRBD1
J gene: TRBJ2-7
V gene: TRBV18
clone size: .

CDR3 DNA: TGTGCCAGCAGTTTATTGGGGACTAGCGGGGGAGATGAGCAGTTCTTC
CDR3 protein: CASSLLGTSGGDEQFF
D gene: TRBD2
J gene: TRBJ2-1
V gene: TRBV27
clone size: .

CDR3 DNA: TGTGCCAGCACCACGTGGGGACAGGGGGCGGGCGGGCAGTACTTC
CDR3 protein: CASTTWGQGAGGQYF
D gene: TRBD1
J gene: TRBJ2-7
V gene: TRBV7-9
clone size: .

CDR3 DNA: TGTGCCAGCAGCCCACAGACAACCTCTGGGGCCAACGTCCTGACTTTC
CDR3 protein: CASSPQTTSGANVLTF
D gene: .
J gene: TRBJ2-6
V gene: TRBV7-2
clone size: .

CDR3 DNA: TGTGCCAGCAGAGTCTATACGCGGTCCTACGAGCAGTACTTC
CDR3 protein: CASRVYTRSYEQYF
D gene: .
J gene: TRBJ2-7
V gene: TRBV21-1
clone size: .

CDR3 DNA: TGTGCCAGCAGCCCCTCCAGGCCTGCTCTCTACGAGCAGTACTTC
CDR3 protein: CASSPSRPALYEQYF
D gene: .
J gene: TRBJ2-7
V gene: TRBV5-5
clone size: .

CDR3 DNA: TGTGCCAGCATGGGACTTGAAGAGACCCAGTACTTC
CDR3 protein: CASMGLEETQYF
D gene: .
J gene: TRBJ2-5
V gene: TRBV3-1/TRBV3-2
clone size: .

CDR3 DNA: TGTGCCAGCACAATAGGAGAGAACACTGAAGCTTTCTTT
CDR3 protein: CASTIGENTEAFF
D gene: .
J gene: TRBJ1-1
V gene: TRBV11-3
clone size: .

CDR3 DNA: TGTGCCAGCACCGAAACAGGGGGCGCATGGGGCTACACCTTC
CDR3 protein: CASTETGGAWGYTF
D gene: TRBD1
J gene: TRBJ1-2
V gene: TRBV6-5
clone size: .

CDR3 DNA: TGTGCCAGCAGTTACGGGAGCTCTGGAAACACCATATATTTT
CDR3 protein: CASSYGSSGNTIYF
D gene: .
J gene: TRBJ1-3
V gene: TRBV6-5
clone size: .

CDR3 DNA: TGTGCCAGCAGCAAACGACAGGGGGCTTTTTCACCCCTCCACTTT
CDR3 protein: CASSKRQGAFSPLHF
D gene: TRBD1
J gene: TRBJ1-6
V gene: TRBV11-3
clone size: few

CDR3 DNA: TGTGCCAGCAGTATGCAGGGGGCGAGAGAGACCCAGTACTTC
CDR3 protein: CASSMQGARETQYF
D gene: TRBD1
J gene: TRBJ2-5
V gene: TRBV28
clone size: .

CDR3 DNA: TGCGCCACCCCCTACAGGGGCCGTCACAGGAGTAACTATGGCTACACCTTC
CDR3 protein: CATPYRGRHRSNYGYTF
D gene: TRBD1
J gene: TRBJ1-2
V gene: TRBV10-1
clone size: once

CDR3 DNA: TGCGCCAGCAGCCGGCTGACAGTTTACGAGCAGTACTTC
CDR3 protein: CASSRLTVYEQYF
D gene: .
J gene: TRBJ2-7
V gene: TRBV4-1
clone size: .

CDR3 DNA: TGTGCCAGCAGCCGCTGGGGGGCGAACACCGGGGAGCTGTTTTTT
CDR3 protein: CASSRWGANTGELFF
D gene: .
J gene: TRBJ2-2
V gene: TRBV7-9
clone size: .

CDR3 DNA: TGTGCTAGTGGTTTATGGACTAGTAGGACCGGGGAGCTGTTTTTT
CDR3 protein: CASGLWTSRTGELFF
D gene: TRBD2
J gene: TRBJ2-2
V gene: TRBV12-5
clone size: .

CDR3 DNA: TGTGCAAGTACGGAGTATAGAAACAGGGGACCCGCGTCGGGAGGCTACACCTTC
CDR3 protein: CASTEYRNRGPASGGYTF
D gene: .
J gene: TRBJ1-2
V gene: TRBV12-2
clone size: once

CDR3 DNA: TGCGCCAGCAGCCAAAGCGGGGGGGCCTGGGAGACCCAGTACTTC
CDR3 protein: CASSQSGGAWETQYF
D gene: TRBD2
J gene: TRBJ2-5
V gene: TRBV4-1
clone size: .

CDR3 DNA: TGTGCCAGCAGCCCCTACAGGGGGGGGGAGACCCAGTACTTC
CDR3 protein: CASSPYRGGETQYF
D gene: .
J gene: TRBJ2-5
V gene: TRBV5-5
clone size: .

CDR3 DNA: TGTGCCATCAGTGATAGGGAAACAGGCTTTTTCAGAGAGCAGTACTTC
CDR3 protein: CAISDRETGFFREQYF
D gene: .
J gene: TRBJ2-7
V gene: TRBV10-3
clone size: .

CDR3 DNA: TGTGCCAGCAGCTTAGTCCAGGGGGCCTACGAGCAGTACTTC
CDR3 protein: CASSLVQGAYEQYF
D gene: TRBD1
J gene: TRBJ2-7
V gene: TRBV11-1
clone size: .

CDR3 DNA: TGCGCCAGCAGCTTCACAGGGCCCGACCCGGGAAACACCATATATTTT
CDR3 protein: CASSFTGPDPGNTIYF
D gene: .
J gene: TRBJ1-3
V gene: TRBV5-1
clone size: .

CDR3 DNA: TGTGCCAGCAGCCAAGATGGCGGCAGTCCCTACGAGCAGTACTTC
CDR3 protein: CASSQDGGSPYEQYF
D gene: .
J gene: TRBJ2-7
V gene: TRBV3-1/TRBV3-2
clone size: once